The 25 T cell receptor beta chains below were found in one sample sequenced in a study of blood T cells in healthy people across ages. It was with a sample-barcoded 5' primer and a J-beta primer mix that a second PCR of about 6 to 12 cycles was run. MiXCR was run by TCRdb on the 5' RACE reads, yielding one entry per CDR3 protein. The table lists about 1.4 million distinct CDR3 sequences, roughly 60% of them singletons. The source material was blood. The receptors were sampled from a man aged 18 to 29 in good health.

The chain joins TRBV6-5 to TRBJ1-1; D call uncertain. CDR1 MNHEY and CDR2 SVGAGI come from the germline V gene. V was shortened by 5 bases and J by 2 bases, with 9 bases between the two germline ends. The CDR3 is 13 amino acids. CDR3: CASSAGINTEAFF. CDR3 DNA sequence: TGTGCCAGCAGTGCGGGTATCAACACTGAAGCTTTCTTT.

V usage is TRBV10-3 and J usage is TRBJ2-5; D perhaps matches TRBD1 (5 bases). The CDR3 sequence is 15 residues long. Between the trimmed V and J ends, which lost 6 bases and 1 base, there was a span of 15 bases. Germline values: CDR1 ENHRY, CDR2 SYGVKD. The CDR3 is CAISFTETAQETQYF. The CDR3 coding sequence is TGTGCCATCAGCTTTACCGAGACAGCCCAAGAGACCCAGTACTTC.

Worth noting for this clonotype: A read error may produce the germline difference seen at one junction end. This chain links TRBV5-1 with TRBJ1-5; no clear D gene. This CDR3 region has 13 residues. Germline V gene sequence: CDR1 SGHRS, CDR2 YFSETQ. DNA of the CDR3: TGCGCCAGCAGATTGGGCGCCCGGCAGCCCCAGCATTTT. This sequence encodes CASRLGARQPQHF. The variable domain in full, with the rest retrieved from reference TRBV5-1 and TRBJ1-5, is KAGVTQTPRYLIKTRGQQVTLSCSPISGHRSVSWYQQTPGQGLQFLFEYFSETQRNKGNFPGRFSGRQFSNSRSEMNVSTLELGDSALYLCASRLGARQPQHFGDGTRLSIL.

The rearrangement links TRBV4-1 to TRBJ2-7; D not certain. The CDR3 spans 14 residues. Trimming stripped 0 bases from V and 2 bases from J, with 8 bases between. Germline values: CDR1 MGHRA, CDR2 YSYEKL. As DNA, the CDR3 is TGCGCCAGCAGCCAAGATGCCGGTACCTACGAGCAGTACTTC. Translation gives CASSQDAGTYEQYF.

For the CDR3, the DNA is TGTGCCAGCAGTTACTCTGGCAACCGAGAAGAGACCCAGTACTTC. This translates into CASSYSGNREETQYF. The V gene is TRBV6-6, the J gene TRBJ2-7, with D unresolved. The end of the DNA fits TRBJ2-5 better, so the J call may be wrong. Germline values: CDR1 MNHNY, CDR2 SVGAGI (reference sequence). The CDR3 totals 15 residues.

This chain joins TRBV5-1 and TRBJ2-1; D is uncertain. The CDR3 runs to 17 residues. V lost 4 bases and J 4 bases, leaving 21 bases between the germline ends. In germline, CDR1 is SGHRS, CDR2 YFSETQ. The CDR3 DNA reads as TGCGCCAGCAGCCCGTCCTGGGGTAGGGCTAATTACAATGAGCAGTTCTTC. It codes for CASSPSWGRANYNEQFF.

V gene TRBV20-1 combines with J gene TRBJ1-1; no firm D call. V shed 3 bases and J shed 0 bases, with 17 bases lying between them. This CDR3 has 16 residues. Germline CDR1 and CDR2: DFQATT and SNEGSKA (reference sequence). CDR3 bases: TGCAGTGCTAGGGGAGAATACAGTAAGATGAACACTGAAGCTTTCTTT. Protein product: CSARGEYSKMNTEAFF.

This clonotype showed up just a few times. V usage is TRBV12-3 or TRBV12-4 and J usage is TRBJ2-5; TRBD2 might be the D (6 bases). Gene TRBJ2-7 matches the end of the DNA better, so the J call may be wrong. The CDR3 length is 14 residues. The CDR3 loop is CASSFLGRRDEQYF. CDR3 nucleotide sequence: TGTGCCAGCAGTTTCCTGGGCAGGAGGGACGAGCAGTACTTC.

The gene calls are TRBV10-3 and TRBJ1-2; D is undetermined. The germline CDR1 and CDR2 sequences are ENHRY and SYGVKD. The CDR3 runs 11 residues. Trimming pared 5 bases from V and 0 bases from J, leaving 1 base between. The DNA for the CDR3 is TGTGCCATCAGTACTAACTATGGCTACACCTTC. It is translated as CAISTNYGYTF.

The chain couples TRBV27 to TRBJ1-1, with D tentatively TRBD1 (5 bases). The V end lost 5 bases, the J end lost 0 bases, and 13 bases lay between the germline ends. The CDR3 has 15 residues. Germline V CDR1 and CDR2: MNHEY, SMNVEV (reference sequence). CDR3 protein: CASSQLGRMNTEAFF. CDR3 nucleotide sequence: TGTGCCAGCAGTCAGCTGGGACGGATGAACACTGAAGCTTTCTTT.

This rearrangement joins TRBV12-3 or TRBV12-4 to TRBJ2-7; D unresolved. Between the trimmed V and J ends, which lost 1 base and 2 bases, there was a span of 15 bases. The CDR3 is 16 residues long. The CDR3 here is CASSLGTVSSPYEQYF. The CDR3 DNA reads TGTGCCAGCAGTTTAGGGACGGTCTCTAGTCCCTACGAGCAGTACTTC.

This clonotype appeared a few times. The V gene is TRBV6-6, the J gene TRBJ1-2; tentatively, D is TRBD1 (6 bases). The V end was cut by 4 bases, the J end by 6 bases, with 15 bases between. Germline V CDR1 and CDR2: MNHNY, SVGAGI (reference sequence). The CDR3 is 14 residues long. CDR3 bases: TGTGCCAGCAGTTCCCGCCAAAACAGGGATGGCTACACCTTC. Translated, it gives CASSSRQNRDGYTF.

This clonotype has more than one count but fewer than ten. This chain links TRBV6-5 with TRBJ1-2, with D unresolved. V lost 6 bases to trimming and J lost 4 bases, with 9 bases between them. This CDR3 has 12 amino acids. The germline V gene has CDR1 MNHEY and CDR2 SVGAGI. The CDR3: CASSSTSYGYTF. The CDR3 DNA sequence: TGTGCCAGCAGCTCTACGTCCTATGGCTACACCTTC.

This clonotype was seen a handful of times. The chain links TRBV13 to TRBJ2-7; TRBD1 aligns across 7 bases. This CDR3 is 15 amino acids long. Germline V lookup: CDR1 PRHDT, CDR2 FYEKMQ (reference sequence). The ends lost 6 bases at V and 1 base at J; junction bases unmatched: 9. The chain's CDR3 is CASSPFQTGSYEQYF. The CDR3 bases are TGTGCCAGCAGTCCCTTCCAGACAGGGTCCTACGAGCAGTACTTC. Based on the CDR3 plus reference TRBV13 and TRBJ2-7, the full variable domain is AAGVIQSPRHLIKEKRETATLKCYPIPRHDTVYWYQQGPGQDPQFLISFYEKMQSDKGSIPDRFSAQQFSDYHSELNMSSLELGDSALYFCASSPFQTGSYEQYFGPGTRLTVT.

The V call is TRBV7-2, the J call TRBJ1-1; D unclear. The CDR3 has 16 residues. Trimming stripped 1 base from V and 0 bases from J, with 12 bases between. Germline V gene data show CDR1 as SGHTA and CDR2 as FQGNSA. The CDR3: CASSLGPRGMNTEAFF. CDR3 DNA: TGTGCCAGCAGCTTAGGGCCACGGGGAATGAACACTGAAGCTTTCTTT. Variable domain in full (rest from reference TRBV7-2 and TRBJ1-1): GAGVSQSPSNKVTEKGKDVELRCDPISGHTALYWYRQSLGQGLEFLIYFQGNSAPDKSGLPSDRFSAERTGGSVSTLTIQRTQQEDSAVYLCASSLGPRGMNTEAFFGQGTRLTVV.

The chain combines TRBV4-2 with TRBJ2-3, with D perhaps assigned TRBD1 or TRBD2 (5 bases each). Per germline, CDR1 LGHNA and CDR2 YNFKEQ. V lost 4 bases, J lost 2 bases, and 16 bases lay in between. This CDR3 has 16 residues. The CDR3 DNA sequence: TGTGCCAGCAGCCCAAATAACCATGGGACCACAGATACGCAGTATTTT. Its protein is CASSPNNHGTTDTQYF.

This clonotype appeared a few times. V is TRBV4-1 and J is TRBJ2-5; D unclear. The CDR3 totals 14 residues. Germline-derived CDR1 and CDR2 are MGHRA and YSYEKL. V shed 4 bases and J shed 2 bases, with 11 bases lying between them. The CDR3 here is CASSPPGSQETQYF. Written as DNA, the CDR3 is TGCGCCAGCAGCCCCCCAGGCAGTCAAGAGACCCAGTACTTC.

This chain joins TRBV9 and TRBJ1-6, with D unclear. Per the germline V gene, CDR1 is SGDLS and CDR2 is YYNGEE. The CDR3 has 14 amino acids. V lost 4 bases and J lost 12, with 17 bases in between. In nucleotides, the CDR3 is TGTGCCAGCAGCTCCGGGATAGCCCCCCGACCCCTCCACTTT. It translates to CASSSGIAPRPLHF.

This clonotype has a handful of counts. This chain joins TRBV7-9 and TRBJ2-3; a possible D gene is TRBD1 (6 bases). The CDR3 consists of 16 residues. Germline assignment: CDR1 SEHNR and CDR2 FQNEAQ (reference sequence). V gave up 1 base and J gave up 3 bases, with 14 bases separating them. The CDR3 is CASSLGQGMDTDTQYF. In nucleotides, the CDR3 is TGTGCCAGCAGCTTAGGGCAGGGGATGGATACAGATACGCAGTATTTT. The full variable domain, its missing parts supplied by reference TRBV7-9 and TRBJ2-3, is DTGVSQNPRHKITKRGQNVTFRCDPISEHNRLYWYRQTLGQGPEFLTYFQNEAQLEKSRLLSDRFSAERPKGSFSTLEIQRTEQGDSAMYLCASSLGQGMDTDTQYFGPGTRLTVL.

This chain links TRBV10-2 with TRBJ2-1; D is undetermined. The CDR3 length is 16 residues. Germline V lookup: CDR1 WSHSY, CDR2 SAAADI. Trimming took 0 bases from V and 0 from J, leaving 9 bases between them. The CDR3 DNA sequence: TGCGCCAGCAGTGAGTCAATAGGTCTCTCCTACAATGAGCAGTTCTTC. Its protein product is CASSESIGLSYNEQFF.

The genes are TRBV4-1 and TRBJ2-7; 8 nucleotides match TRBD2. Judging by the DNA end, TRBJ2-4 fits better; the J call may be wrong. Germline V gene data show CDR1 as MGHRA and CDR2 as YSYEKL. This CDR3 is 19 amino acids long. The CDR3 region has the DNA TGCGCCAGCAGCCTACCAGGACTAGCTGCGGGGATAGCCAAAAACATTCAGTACTTC. As protein: CASSLPGLAAGIAKNIQYF.

This clonotype occurred once. The chain uses TRBV20-1 and TRBJ2-7, with a tentative D call TRBD1 (6 bases). Trimming pared 0 bases from V and 1 base from J, leaving 10 bases between. This CDR3 region has 14 residues. CDR1 DFQATT and CDR2 SNEGSKA come from the germline V gene (reference sequence). DNA for the CDR3: TGCAGTGCTAGAGATTTTCAGGGGTCCTACGAGCAGTACTTC. Translated: CSARDFQGSYEQYF.

In DNA form, the CDR3 reads TGTGCCACCAGCAGAGATTTGGGGGGGTCTTCGAGGCTGTTTTTT. Its translation is CATSRDLGGSSRLFF. V and J are TRBV15 and TRBJ2-2; 7 nucleotides agree with TRBD2. CDR3 length: 15 amino acids. Germline CDR1 LNHNV, CDR2 YYDKDF (reference sequence). Trimming removed 0 bases from V and 13 bases from J; junction bases left unmatched: 11.

The genes are TRBV6-6 and TRBJ1-1; the match to TRBD1 covers 11 bases. Germline V gene data show CDR1 as MNHNY and CDR2 as SVGAGI (reference sequence). The V and J ends lost 6 bases and 5 bases, in that order; junction bases with no gene match: 11. The CDR3 has 16 residues. The CDR3 DNA sequence: TGTGCCAGCAGGCGATCCTGGGACAGGGGGGGGACTGAAGCTTTCTTT. As protein: CASRRSWDRGGTEAFF.

This clonotype was detected only once. The chain carries TRBV6-2 or TRBV6-3 and TRBJ1-4; perhaps TRBD1 as D (5 bases). Germline values: CDR1 MNHEY, CDR2 SVGEGT. With 6 bases removed from V and 2 bases from J, the gap between germline ends came to 19 bases. This CDR3 contains 17 residues. The CDR3 sequence: CASRTTARGRTNEKLFF. CDR3 DNA: TGTGCCAGCAGGACGACAGCCCGGGGGAGGACTAATGAAAAACTGTTTTTT.